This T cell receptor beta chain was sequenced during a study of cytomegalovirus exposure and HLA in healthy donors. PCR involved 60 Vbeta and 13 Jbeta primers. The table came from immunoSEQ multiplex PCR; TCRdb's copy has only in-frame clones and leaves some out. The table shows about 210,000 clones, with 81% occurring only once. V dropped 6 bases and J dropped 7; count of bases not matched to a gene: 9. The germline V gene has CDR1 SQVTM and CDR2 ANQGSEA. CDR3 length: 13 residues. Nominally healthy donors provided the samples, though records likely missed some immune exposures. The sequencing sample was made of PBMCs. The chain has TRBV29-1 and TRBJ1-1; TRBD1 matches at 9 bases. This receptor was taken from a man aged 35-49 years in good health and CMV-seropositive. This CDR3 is CSVGTGTEFEAFF. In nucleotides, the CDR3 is TGCAGCGTGGGGACAGGGACGGAGTTTGAAGCTTTCTTT.